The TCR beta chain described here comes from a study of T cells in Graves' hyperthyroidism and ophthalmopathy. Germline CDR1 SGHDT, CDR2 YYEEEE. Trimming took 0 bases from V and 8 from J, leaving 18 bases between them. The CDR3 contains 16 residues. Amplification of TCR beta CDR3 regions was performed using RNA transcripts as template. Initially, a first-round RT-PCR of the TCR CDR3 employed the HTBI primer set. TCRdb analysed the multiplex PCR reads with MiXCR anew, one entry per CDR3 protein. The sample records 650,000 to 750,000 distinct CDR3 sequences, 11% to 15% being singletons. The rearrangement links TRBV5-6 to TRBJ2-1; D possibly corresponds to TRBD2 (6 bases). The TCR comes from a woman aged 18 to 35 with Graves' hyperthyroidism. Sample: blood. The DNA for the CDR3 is TGTGCCAGCAGCTTGGTCGGTAGCGGAGAGGAAGATGAGCAGTTCTTC. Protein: CASSLVGSGEEDEQFF.